This T cell receptor (beta chain) was sequenced in a study of CD8 T cells in Susac syndrome. Random hexamers served to reverse transcribe about 0.5 to 1 ug RNA. The CDR3 of TCR beta was amplified by immunoSEQ multiplex PCR across 54 Vbeta and 13 Jbeta. MiXCR was run by TCRdb on the immunoSEQ multiplex PCR reads, yielding one entry per CDR3 protein. Altogether 400,000 to 550,000 distinct CDR3 sequences are present, about 85% being singletons, with the ten largest covering approximately 0.12%. The sequenced target, TCR beta, came from blood CD8+ and CD4+ T cells. Patients with stable or active relapsing-remitting disease, all of them treatment-naive, made up the multiple sclerosis controls. Negative isolation was applied to CD8+ and CD4+ T cells, and FACS enrichment was applied to TEMRA cells. J gave up 1 base and V 3 bases, and 5 bases lay outside the gene matches. Looked up from germline, CDR1 is SGHRS and CDR2 is YFSETQ. CDR3 size: 18 residues.

This sequence was found in a human donor with multiple sclerosis. The J gene is TRBJ2-1, the V gene TRBV5-1; 15 nucleotides align to TRBD2. Sequenced: CD8+ T cells from PBMCs. The CDR3, as DNA: TGCGCCAGCAGCTCCGGGACTAGCGGGGGGATGTCCTACAATGAGCAGTTCTTC. Protein product: CASSSGTSGGMSYNEQFF.